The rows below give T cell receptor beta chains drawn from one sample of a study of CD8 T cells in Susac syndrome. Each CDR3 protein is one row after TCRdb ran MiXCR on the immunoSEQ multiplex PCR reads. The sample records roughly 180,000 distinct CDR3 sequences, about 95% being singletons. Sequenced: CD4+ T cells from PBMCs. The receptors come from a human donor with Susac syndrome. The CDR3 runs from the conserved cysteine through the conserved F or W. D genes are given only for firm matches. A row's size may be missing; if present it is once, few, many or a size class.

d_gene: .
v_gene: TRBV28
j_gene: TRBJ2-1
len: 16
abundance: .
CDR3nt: TGTGCCAGCAGTGTCGCGGCGGGGATGGTGGCAAATGAGCAGTTCTTC
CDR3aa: CASSVAAGMVANEQFF

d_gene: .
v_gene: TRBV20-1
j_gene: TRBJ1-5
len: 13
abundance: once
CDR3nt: TGCAGTGCTAGAGGACAGGATAATCAGCCCCAGCATTTT
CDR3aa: CSARGQDNQPQHF

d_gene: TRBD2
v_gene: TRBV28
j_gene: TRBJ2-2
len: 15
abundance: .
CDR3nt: TGTGCCAGCAGTACCCGGACTAGCGGGGTCGGGGAGCTGTTTTTT
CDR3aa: CASSTRTSGVGELFF

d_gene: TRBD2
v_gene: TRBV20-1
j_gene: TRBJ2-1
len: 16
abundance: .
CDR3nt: TGCAGTGCTAGAGAATCCGAGCGGGGCTCATATGTTGAGCAGTTCTTC
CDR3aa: CSARESERGSYVEQFF

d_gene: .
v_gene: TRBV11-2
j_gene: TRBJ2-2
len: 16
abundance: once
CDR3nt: TGTGCCAGCAGCTCGTTCCAGCGGGCAAACACCGGGGAGCTGTTTTTT
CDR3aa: CASSSFQRANTGELFF

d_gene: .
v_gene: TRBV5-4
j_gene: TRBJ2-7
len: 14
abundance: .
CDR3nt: TGTGCCAGCAGCACCCGGACGGACTCCTACGAGCAGTACTTC
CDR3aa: CASSTRTDSYEQYF

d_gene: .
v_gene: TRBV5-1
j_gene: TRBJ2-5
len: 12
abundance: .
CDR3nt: TGCGCCAGCAGCTTCGACCAAGAGACCCAGTACTTC
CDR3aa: CASSFDQETQYF

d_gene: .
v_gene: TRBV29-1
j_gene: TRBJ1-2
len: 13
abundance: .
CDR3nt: TGCAGCGTTGGGCCCAGGGAAGGCTATGGCTACACCTTC
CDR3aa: CSVGPREGYGYTF

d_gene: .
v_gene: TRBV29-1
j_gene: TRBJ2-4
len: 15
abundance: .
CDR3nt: TGCAGCGTCCAGGGGCGGGAGTTCGCCAAAAACATTCAGTACTTC
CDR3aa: CSVQGREFAKNIQYF

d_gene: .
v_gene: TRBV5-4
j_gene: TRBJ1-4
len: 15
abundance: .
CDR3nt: TGTGCCAGCAGCTTGGCCGGCCAGGGAGATGAAAAACTGTTTTTT
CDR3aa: CASSLAGQGDEKLFF

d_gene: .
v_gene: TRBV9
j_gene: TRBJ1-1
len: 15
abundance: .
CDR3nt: TGTGCCAGCAGCTTTACGGGGACGGCGAACACTGAAGCTTTCTTT
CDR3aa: CASSFTGTANTEAFF

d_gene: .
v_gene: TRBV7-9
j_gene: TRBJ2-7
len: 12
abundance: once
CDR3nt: TGTGCCAGCAGCTCAGATGGGGACGAGCAGTACTTC
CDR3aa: CASSSDGDEQYF

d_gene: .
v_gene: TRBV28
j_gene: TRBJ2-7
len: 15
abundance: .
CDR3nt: TGTGCCAGCAACCACCCAGGAGCTAAGTCCTACGAGCAGTACTTC
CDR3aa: CASNHPGAKSYEQYF

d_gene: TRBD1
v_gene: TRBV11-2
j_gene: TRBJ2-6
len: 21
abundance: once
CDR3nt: TGTGCCAGCAGCCCCCGGGGCAGGGGGACCTTCCTAAGCTCTGGGGCCAACGTCCTGACTTTC
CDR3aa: CASSPRGRGTFLSSGANVLTF

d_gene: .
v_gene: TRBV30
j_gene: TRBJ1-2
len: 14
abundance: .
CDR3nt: TGTGCCTGGAGTAAAGGGCGAACACTTTATGGCTACACCTTC
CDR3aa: CAWSKGRTLYGYTF

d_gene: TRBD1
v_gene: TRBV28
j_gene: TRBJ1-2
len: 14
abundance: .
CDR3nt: TGTGCCAGCAGTTTAGCAGGGGGGTTCTATGGCTACACCTTC
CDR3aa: CASSLAGGFYGYTF

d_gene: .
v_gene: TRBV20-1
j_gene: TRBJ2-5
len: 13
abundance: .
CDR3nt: TGCAGTGCTAGAGATGGGGGGTTCGAGACCCAGTACTTC
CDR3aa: CSARDGGFETQYF

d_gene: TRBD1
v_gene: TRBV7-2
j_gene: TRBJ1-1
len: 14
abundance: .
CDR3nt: TGTGCCAGCAGCAAACGGGACAGGAACACTGAAGCTTTCTTT
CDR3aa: CASSKRDRNTEAFF

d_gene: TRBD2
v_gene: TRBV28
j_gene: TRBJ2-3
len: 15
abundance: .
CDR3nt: TGTGCCAGCAGTTCCTTAGCGGGAGGGGCGGATACGCAGTATTTT
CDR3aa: CASSSLAGGADTQYF

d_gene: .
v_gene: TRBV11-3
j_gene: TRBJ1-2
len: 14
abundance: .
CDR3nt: TGTGCCAGCAGCTTAGAATCGCGGCCCAATGGCTACACCTTC
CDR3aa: CASSLESRPNGYTF

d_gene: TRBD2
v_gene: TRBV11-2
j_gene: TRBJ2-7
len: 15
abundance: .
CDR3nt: TGTGCCAGCACCCTGGTGGCGGGAGAGGCCTACGAGCAGTACTTC
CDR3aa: CASTLVAGEAYEQYF

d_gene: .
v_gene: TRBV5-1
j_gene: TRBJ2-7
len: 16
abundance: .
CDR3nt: TGCGCCAGCAGCTTGGCCGGAGCGCGGAGCTCCTACGAGCAGTACTTC
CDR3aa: CASSLAGARSSYEQYF

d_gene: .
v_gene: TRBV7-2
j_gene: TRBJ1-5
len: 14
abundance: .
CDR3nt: TGTGCCAGCAGCCCCCAGAGGGGCAATCAGCCCCAGCATTTT
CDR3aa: CASSPQRGNQPQHF

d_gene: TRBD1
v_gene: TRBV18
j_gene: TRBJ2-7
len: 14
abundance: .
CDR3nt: TGTGCCAGCTCACCTTCCGGGACAGGGGAAGAGCAGTACTTC
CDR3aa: CASSPSGTGEEQYF

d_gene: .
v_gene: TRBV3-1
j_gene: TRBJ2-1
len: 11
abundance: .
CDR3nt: TGTGCCAGCAGTTTAGTCGGTGAGCAGTTCTTC
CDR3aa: CASSLVGEQFF

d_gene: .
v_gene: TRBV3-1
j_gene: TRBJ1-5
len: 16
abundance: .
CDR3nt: TGTGCCAGCAGCCAAGGCTACACGTCCAGCAATCAGCCCCAGCATTTT
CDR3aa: CASSQGYTSSNQPQHF